The 22 T cell receptor beta chains below were found in one sample sequenced in a study of blood T cell repertoires in COVID-19 (TCRdb year 2020). Library method: the immunoSEQ multiplex PCR assay. The clones in this table, taken by TCRdb from immuneACCESS, are in-frame only. Not every clone is retained; where verified, under half of the shortfall comes from an unresolved V gene, and the cause of the rest is unknown. The sample table lists 200,000 to 300,000 clones, approximately 84% of them with a count of one. The ten largest clones capture 7.9% of the sample. The source material was peripheral blood. Every receptor here comes from a woman aged 80 or over with acute or convalescent COVID-19.

V and J are TRBV6-1 and TRBJ1-1; no clear D gene. The CDR3 spans 12 residues. The V gene's germline CDR1 is MNHNS and CDR2 SASEGT. V was clipped by 3 bases and J by 7 bases, with 9 bases between them. CDR3 residues: CASSDPSLEAFF. DNA of the CDR3: TGTGCCAGCAGTGATCCCTCCCTTGAAGCTTTCTTT.

This chain uses TRBV4-2 with TRBJ1-6, with 8 bases that match TRBD1. V shed 2 bases and J 7 bases; nucleotides not matched to a gene: 7. Germline-derived CDR1 and CDR2 are LGHNA and YNFKEQ. The CDR3 length is 16 residues. CDR3 sequence (DNA): TGTGCCAGCAGCCAATCGAGCAGGGGGCGAAATTCACCCCTCCACTTT. It yields the protein CASSQSSRGRNSPLHF.

This rearrangement joins TRBV30 to TRBJ1-2, with D maybe TRBD1 (6 bases). From germline, CDR1 is GTSNPN and CDR2 SVGIG (reference sequence). Trimming stripped 0 bases from V and 8 bases from J, with 13 bases between. This CDR3 is built from 13 residues. Here the CDR3 DNA reads TGTGCCTGGAGTGTAAGGGGGAATGGGGGCTACACCTTC. The encoded protein is CAWSVRGNGGYTF.

The J gene is TRBJ1-5, the V gene TRBV19; 7 bases align to TRBD1. CDR1 is LNHDA, CDR2 SQIVND, per germline (reference sequence). The V gene end was trimmed by 3 bases and the J gene end by 0 bases; junction bases not matched to a gene: 5. The CDR3 runs 16 residues. CDR3 in amino acids: CASSIQQGYSNQPQHF. CDR3 nucleotide sequence: TGTGCCAGTAGTATCCAACAGGGGTATAGCAATCAGCCCCAGCATTTT.

CDR3 bases: TGTGCCAGCAGCTTAACAGGGGGGTTCCAAGAGACCCAGTACTTC. Its translation: CASSLTGGFQETQYF. The J gene is TRBJ2-5, the V gene TRBV11-1, with 8 bases lining up with TRBD1. The trim removed 2 bases at V and 1 base at J, leaving 3 bases unmatched. Germline V gene data show CDR1 as SGHAT and CDR2 as FQDESV (reference sequence). The CDR3 contains 15 residues.

A word on this clone: Germline is not matched at one junction end, which may reflect a read error. This sequence joins TRBV12-3 or TRBV12-4 and TRBJ1-1; D call uncertain. The CDR3 covers 11 residues. CDR3: CASSLNSEAFF. The DNA of the CDR3 is TGTGCCAGCAGTTTAAACAGTGAAGCTTTCTTT.

The sample holds one count of this clone. The gene calls are TRBV27 and TRBJ2-7; a possible D gene is TRBD1 (6 bases). This CDR3 is 14 amino acids long. V was trimmed by 1 base and J by 3 bases, leaving 10 bases between them. CDR1 is MNHEY, CDR2 SMNVEV, per germline (reference sequence). The CDR3 loop is CASSLWGPYYEQYF. The CDR3, as DNA: TGTGCCAGCAGTTTATGGGGGCCCTACTACGAGCAGTACTTC.

CDR3 loop: CASSVPGQPYEQYF. The CDR3 bases are TGCGCCAGCAGCGTACCGGGACAGCCCTACGAGCAGTACTTC. This rearrangement joins TRBV5-1 to TRBJ2-7, with 7 bases fitting TRBD1. Germline CDR1 reads SGHRS; CDR2 reads YFSETQ. This CDR3 has 14 residues. V trimming: 4 bases; J trimming: 2 bases; junction bases outside the gene matches: 6.

J is TRBJ2-3 and V is TRBV7-9; D remains ambiguous. V gave up 5 bases and J gave up 3 bases, with 6 bases separating them. Germline CDR1 is SEHNR and CDR2 is FQNEAQ (reference sequence). CDR3 length: 12 amino acids. The CDR3 nucleotides are TGTGCCAGCAGCCGAGCGACAGATACGCAGTATTTT. This gives the protein CASSRATDTQYF.

The J gene is TRBJ2-3, the V gene TRBV25-1; TRBD1 agrees at 7 bases. This CDR3 spans 13 amino acids. Germline V gene lookup returns CDR1 MGHDK and CDR2 SYGVNS. V dropped 5 bases and J dropped 6; count of bases not matched to a gene: 5. The CDR3 bases are TGTGCCAGCAGTTTAGGGGGCCCCGATACGCAGTATTTT. It translates to CASSLGGPDTQYF.

The V gene is TRBV5-1, the J gene TRBJ2-2, with 15 positions matching TRBD2. The CDR3 consists of 19 residues. The germline CDR1 and CDR2 sequences are SGHRS and YFSETQ. V gave up 4 bases and J gave up 6 bases; unmatched junction bases: 13. The CDR3, as DNA: TGCGCCAGCAGCACGAGGACTAGCGGGGGGGCCGGGATGGCCGGGGAGCTGTTTTTT. Protein sequence: CASSTRTSGGAGMAGELFF.

The V and J genes are TRBV2 and TRBJ2-7; D gene uncertain. Per the germline V gene, CDR1 is SNHLY and CDR2 is FYNNEI. The CDR3 runs to 14 residues. V was cut by 6 bases and J by 0 bases, with 12 bases left in between. The CDR3 nucleotides are TGTGCCAGCAGATTTATAGAAGACTCCTACGAGCAGTACTTC. Translating it yields CASRFIEDSYEQYF.

The gene calls are TRBV3-1 (or the pseudogene TRBV3-2) and TRBJ1-1, with D unclear. Trimming stripped 1 base from V and 1 base from J, with 10 bases between. There are 15 residues in the CDR3. Germline lookup yields CDR1 LGHDT and CDR2 YNNKEL (reference sequence). The CDR3 region is CASSQVLAANTEAFF. In nucleotides, the CDR3 is TGTGCCAGCAGCCAAGTTCTGGCCGCGAACACTGAAGCTTTCTTT.

This rearrangement joins TRBV27 to TRBJ1-6; no firm D call. There are 13 residues in the CDR3. Trimming stripped 10 bases from V and 7 bases from J, with 14 bases between. Per germline, CDR1 MNHEY and CDR2 SMNVEV (reference sequence). Here the CDR3 DNA reads TGTGCCACCAGACGGGAAAACAATTCACCCCTCCACTTT. Translated: CATRRENNSPLHF.

This sequence joins TRBV5-1 and TRBJ2-7; no clear D. Germline-derived CDR1 and CDR2 are SGHRS and YFSETQ. The CDR3 runs to 15 residues. V lost 0 bases and J lost 0, with 10 bases in between. Written as DNA, the CDR3 is TGCGCCAGCAGCTTGGATCCAGAAAGCTCCTACGAGCAGTACTTC. Amino acid sequence: CASSLDPESSYEQYF.

This rearrangement joins TRBV2 to TRBJ2-1; 11 bases match TRBD2. J gave up 6 bases and V 6 bases, and 4 bases lay outside the gene matches. The CDR3 sequence is 14 residues long. Germline V gives CDR1 SNHLY, CDR2 FYNNEI. The CDR3 region has the DNA TGTGCCAGCAGCAGACTAGCGGGGACCAATGAGCAGTTCTTC. This codes for CASSRLAGTNEQFF.

The rearrangement uses TRBV6-5 and TRBJ1-1, with D tentatively TRBD1 (6 bases). The CDR3 spans 16 residues. Germline CDR1 is MNHEY and CDR2 is SVGAGI. V was shortened by 0 bases and J by 1 base, with 12 bases between the two germline ends. Here the CDR3 reads CASSYSFGRGNTEAFF. DNA of the CDR3: TGTGCCAGCAGTTACTCGTTTGGCAGGGGGAACACTGAAGCTTTCTTT.

J is TRBJ2-7 and V is TRBV28; possible D gene TRBD1, 5 bases. V shed 6 bases and J shed 7 bases, with 19 bases lying between them. Germline V gene lookup returns CDR1 MDHEN and CDR2 SYDVKM. This CDR3 has 14 residues. Here the CDR3 reads CASSPMNPRTEQYF. CDR3 coding DNA: TGTGCCAGCAGCCCGATGAATCCTCGGACAGAGCAGTACTTC. The entire variable domain, with the rest obtained from reference TRBV28 and TRBJ2-7, is as follows: DVKVTQSSRYLVKRTGEKVFLECVQDMDHENMFWYRQDPGLGLRLIYFSYDVKMKEKGDIPEGYSVSREKKERFSLILESASTNQTSMYLCASSPMNPRTEQYFGPGTRLTVT.

J is TRBJ1-1 and V is TRBV7-9; 7 bases agree with TRBD1. The CDR3 contains 14 residues. Trimming cost V 4 bases and J 5 bases; bases outside gene matches: 7. Per germline, CDR1 SEHNR and CDR2 FQNEAQ (reference sequence). CDR3 residues: CASSSHRGDTEAFF. The CDR3 region has the DNA TGTGCCAGCAGCTCACACAGGGGAGATACTGAAGCTTTCTTT.

The chain recombines TRBV9 with TRBJ1-2, with TRBD1 matching 12 bases. The CDR3 totals 15 residues. Per the germline V gene, CDR1 is SGDLS and CDR2 is YYNGEE. The trim removed 2 bases at V and 2 bases at J, leaving 1 base unmatched. The CDR3 loop is CASSVGTGGNYGYTF. The CDR3 DNA reads TGTGCCAGCAGCGTGGGGACAGGGGGCAACTATGGCTACACCTTC.

In DNA form, the CDR3 reads TGTGCCAGCAGCTTTACGGGGGATGGGTTTCATGAAAAACTGTTTTTT. Its protein product is CASSFTGDGFHEKLFF. This chain links TRBV7-9 with TRBJ1-4; tentatively, D is TRBD1 (5 bases). Per the germline V gene, CDR1 is SEHNR and CDR2 is FQNEAQ (reference sequence). The CDR3 covers 16 residues. V lost 3 bases and J lost 6, with 17 bases in between.

This chain connects TRBV11-3 to TRBJ2-2; 9 nucleotides agree with TRBD1. The length of the CDR3 is 13 residues. CDR1 and CDR2 from the germline V gene are SGHNT and YENEEA. The J segment lost 6 bases and the V segment lost 5 bases, leaving 1 base of the junction unmatched. This CDR3 reads CASSRQGAGELFF. Written as DNA, the CDR3 is TGTGCCAGCAGCCGACAGGGGGCCGGGGAGCTGTTTTTT.